This TCR beta chain was sequenced during a study of T cell responses to AZD1222 COVID-19 vaccine. General study findings and limits: There were repertoire samples only from the period after the peak T cell response.

Some clones are missing from TCRdb's copy, which holds only in-frame ones; the method was immunoSEQ multiplex PCR. The sample consists of approximately 180,000 clones, around nine tenths of them appearing once. Notes on this clone: Its matching antigen is unknown.

The clonotype originates from an adult who received the MenACWY meningococcal vaccine as a control. Sample: peripheral blood, taken 28 days after the second dose of the MenACWY control vaccine.

The CDR3 here is CASSPRRILSNYGYTF. DNA for the CDR3: TGTGCCAGTAGTCCCCGACGGATTCTTTCTAACTATGGCTACACCTTC. The rearrangement links TRBV19 to TRBJ1-2, with D hard to call. CDR3 length equals 16 residues. Trimming removed 5 bases from V and 0 bases from J, with 16 bases in between. Germline CDR1 is LNHDA and CDR2 is SQIVND (reference sequence).